This T cell receptor beta chain was profiled in a study of cytomegalovirus exposure and HLA in healthy donors. Both 60 Vbeta primers and 13 Jbeta primers went into the PCR. Assay: immunoSEQ multiplex PCR; the TCRdb copy retains only in-frame clones and omits some. The table records some 190,000 clones, over 80% of them present only once. The germline V and J ends were trimmed by 2 bases and 0 bases, with 9 bases remaining between them. Germline assignment: CDR1 SQVTM and CDR2 ANQGSEA. CDR3 size: 14 residues. The chain uses TRBV29-1 and TRBJ2-3, with TRBD2 as a possible D gene (5 bases). This receptor was taken from a girl aged 5-17 years in good health and CMV-seropositive. Sequenced input: PBMCs. The CDR3 here is CSVEKRTSTDTQYF. The CDR3 nucleotides are TGCAGCGTTGAAAAGCGGACTAGCACAGATACGCAGTATTTT.